The clone carrying this TCR beta chain was detected only a few times. The data are from a study of T-cell memory formation after mild COVID-19. Losses at the gene ends were 6 bases for V and 7 bases for J; bases not matched to a gene: 14. This CDR3 spans 16 amino acids. Germline V CDR1 and CDR2: SGHTA, FQGTGA. In TCRdb, the 5' RACE reads were re-called with MiXCR into one record per CDR3 protein. The sample lists roughly 300,000 distinct CDR3 sequences, 15% to 20% occurring once. Sequenced sample: PBMCs or a T cell subset sorted from them (not recorded which). The sequence was collected from a man aged 18 to 29 who had mild COVID-19 (a few samples of this study predate the infection). Cell type and time point are not known. The chain joins TRBV7-3 to TRBJ2-1; 8 positions agree with TRBD2. This chain's CDR3 is CASSVSGLVHPNEQFF. CDR3 in DNA: TGTGCCAGCAGTGTTTCGGGACTAGTTCACCCTAATGAGCAGTTCTTC. The full variable domain, completed using reference TRBV7-3 and TRBJ2-1, is GAGVSQTPSNKVTEKGKYVELRCDPISGHTALYWYRQSLGQGPEFLIYFQGTGAADDSGLPNDRFFAVRPEGSVSTLKIQRTERGDSAVYLCASSVSGLVHPNEQFFGPGTRLTVL.